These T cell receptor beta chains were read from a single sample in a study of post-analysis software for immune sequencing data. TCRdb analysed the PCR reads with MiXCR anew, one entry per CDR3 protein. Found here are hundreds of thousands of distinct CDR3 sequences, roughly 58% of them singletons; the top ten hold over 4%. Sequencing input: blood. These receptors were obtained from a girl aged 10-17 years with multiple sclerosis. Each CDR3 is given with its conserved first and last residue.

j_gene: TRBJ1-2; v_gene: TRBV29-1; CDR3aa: CSVGGGSGYTF
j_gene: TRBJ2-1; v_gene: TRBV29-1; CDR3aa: CSVEVRDEQFF
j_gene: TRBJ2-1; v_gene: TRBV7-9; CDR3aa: CASNPPGQGMSEQFF
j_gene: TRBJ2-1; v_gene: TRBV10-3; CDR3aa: CAISGTSGSSNEQFF
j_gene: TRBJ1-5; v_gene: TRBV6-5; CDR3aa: CASTNALGQPQHF
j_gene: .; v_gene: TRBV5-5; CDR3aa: CASRSGTSEAEQYF
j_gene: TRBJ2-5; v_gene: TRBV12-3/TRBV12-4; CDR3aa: CASSLGLASQETQYF
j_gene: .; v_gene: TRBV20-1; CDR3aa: CSASLTSGAYNEQYF
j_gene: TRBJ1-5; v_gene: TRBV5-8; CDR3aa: CASRDPFNQPQHF
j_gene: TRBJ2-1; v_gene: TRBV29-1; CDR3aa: CSARRTSGTKSYNEQFF
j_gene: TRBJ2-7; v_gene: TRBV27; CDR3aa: CASSLSLQNYEQYF
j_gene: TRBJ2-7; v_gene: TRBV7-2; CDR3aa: CASSGPGTGRYEQYF
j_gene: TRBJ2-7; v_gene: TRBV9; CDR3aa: CASSGTPSLYEQYF
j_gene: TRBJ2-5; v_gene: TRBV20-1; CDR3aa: CSAIWGDREGETQYF
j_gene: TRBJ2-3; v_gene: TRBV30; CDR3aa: CAWSIQAGSTDTQYF
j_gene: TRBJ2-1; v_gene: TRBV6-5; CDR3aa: CATDNSNEQFF
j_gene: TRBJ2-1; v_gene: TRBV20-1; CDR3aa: CSARDPTRSYNEQFF
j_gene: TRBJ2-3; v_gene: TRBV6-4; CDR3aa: CASSDRRTDTQYF
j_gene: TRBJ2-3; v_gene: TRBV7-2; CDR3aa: CGTSGSFAGTQYF
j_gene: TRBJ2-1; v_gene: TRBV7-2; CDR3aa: CASSLDGGRDEQFF